Below, 17 T cell receptor beta chains from the same sample are listed, as sequenced in a study of beta chain features in type 1 diabetes (dated by TCRdb to the late 2010s). Receptors were amplified or captured by the immunoSEQ multiplex PCR assay. All of the isolated RNA was reverse transcribed with the High Capacity cDNA Reverse Transcription Kit, so expressed TCRB transcripts were sequenced. TCRdb retrieved this table from immuneACCESS and kept in-frame rearrangements only. Not all clones are present; in checked studies, unresolved V genes account for under half, and no reason is known for the remainder. The sample contains 250,000 to 300,000 clones, approximately 8% of them found a single time. More than 0.9% of the sample is in the top ten clones. What was sequenced was central memory CD4+ T cells from blood. Every receptor here comes from a woman aged 18-29 years in good health.

The chain couples TRBV7-2 to TRBJ1-1, with unresolved D. With 6 bases removed from V and 6 bases from J, the gap between germline ends came to 14 bases. This CDR3 contains 13 residues. Germline CDR1 SGHTA, CDR2 FQGNSA. The CDR3 DNA reads as TGTGCCAGCAGTCCCAAGGTGGGCGCTGAAGCTTTCTTT. Translated: CASSPKVGAEAFF.

This clone has ten or more counts. This rearrangement joins TRBV2 to TRBJ2-3, with D perhaps matching TRBD2 (7 bases). The germline gives CDR1 SNHLY, CDR2 FYNNEI. The V and J ends lost 2 bases and 6 bases respectively, with 12 bases between them. The CDR3 is 14 amino acids. DNA of the CDR3: TGTGCCAGCAGTGAACCCCGGGGGGCCGATACGCAGTATTTT. It yields the protein CASSEPRGADTQYF.

This clone showed up just a few times. The V and J genes are TRBV27 and TRBJ1-1; 9 nucleotides line up with TRBD1. This CDR3 region has 14 residues. J was trimmed by 9 bases and V by 2 bases; bases with no gene match: 7. CDR1 is MNHEY and CDR2 is SMNVEV in the germline V gene (reference sequence). The CDR3 protein is CASSLKTGTGKAFF. The CDR3 coding sequence is TGTGCCAGCAGTTTAAAAACCGGGACAGGGAAAGCTTTCTTT.

This rearrangement joins TRBV7-9 to TRBJ2-1; 12 nucleotides match TRBD2. The CDR3 runs to 17 residues. Germline V gene sequence: CDR1 SEHNR, CDR2 FQNEAQ (reference sequence). J was trimmed by 6 bases and V by 5 bases; bases with no gene match: 11. CDR3 protein: CASSKPPRTSGINEQFF. The CDR3 DNA sequence: TGTGCCAGCAGCAAGCCCCCAAGGACTAGCGGGATCAATGAGCAGTTCTTC.

This clone appeared a few times. Its ends do not fully match the called genes, so a read error is possible. The chain has TRBV2 and TRBJ2-7; weak D call: TRBD2 (6 bases). Germline CDR1 reads SNHLY; CDR2 reads FYNNEI. The CDR3 has 14 amino acids. The chain's CDR3 is CASIEVAESYEQYF. CDR3 bases: TGTGCCAGCATTGAAGTAGCGGAGAGCTACGAGCAGTACTTC.

This clone was seen only a few times. V and J are TRBV4-3 and TRBJ2-3; D is unclear. V lost 1 base to trimming and J lost 3 bases, with 14 bases between them. The germline V gene encodes CDR1 LGHNA and CDR2 YSLEER. The CDR3 consists of 16 residues. The CDR3: CASSQGATQATDTQYF. CDR3 DNA: TGCGCCAGCAGCCAAGGAGCGACTCAGGCGACAGATACGCAGTATTTT.

Here the CDR3 reads CASSYHQGNIQYF. The CDR3 DNA follows: TGTGCCAGCAGTTATCATCAGGGGAACATTCAGTACTTC. This chain uses TRBV27 with TRBJ2-4; TRBD1 might be the D (6 bases). Germline lookup yields CDR1 MNHEY and CDR2 SMNVEV (reference sequence). V lost 4 bases and J lost 7, with 11 bases in between. There are 13 residues in the CDR3.

The chain couples TRBV4-3 to TRBJ2-1; the D gene could be TRBD1 or TRBD2 (7 bases each). Germline lookup yields CDR1 LGHNA and CDR2 YSLEER. There are 15 residues in the CDR3. V lost 4 bases and J 4 bases, leaving 14 bases between the germline ends. The CDR3 sequence: CASSPRGGWYNEQFF. In nucleotides, the CDR3 is TGCGCCAGCAGCCCCAGGGGGGGCTGGTACAATGAGCAGTTCTTC.

This clone was detected a few times. The gene calls are TRBV7-2 and TRBJ1-3; no clear D. Germline CDR1 SGHTA, CDR2 FQGNSA. The CDR3 is 15 amino acids. Trimming pared 5 bases from V and 0 bases from J, leaving 11 bases between. The CDR3 DNA sequence: TGTGCCAGCAGCCTCGACGTTCGCTCTGGAAACACCATATATTTT. Translating it yields CASSLDVRSGNTIYF.

The chain joins TRBV23-1 to TRBJ2-7; D ambiguous. TRBV23-1 is given ORF status, its function remaining uncertain. The CDR3 length is 15 residues. The V and J ends lost 2 bases and 0 bases respectively, with 11 bases between them. The CDR3 DNA sequence: TGCGCCAGCAGTCAAGGCAGGCCGAGCTCCTACGAGCAGTACGTC. Protein product: CASSQGRPSSYEQYV.

V and J are TRBV27 and TRBJ1-2; maybe TRBD1 (5 bases). V lost 0 bases to trimming and J lost 4 bases, with 9 bases between them. This CDR3 comprises 14 residues. Per germline, CDR1 MNHEY and CDR2 SMNVEV (reference sequence). This chain's CDR3 is CASSLSSGAYGYTF. The CDR3 bases are TGTGCCAGCAGTTTATCGAGTGGGGCCTATGGCTACACCTTC.

The CDR3 here is CASSLEGQTEETQYF. The CDR3 DNA is TGTGCCAGCAGCTTAGAGGGTCAGACTGAAGAGACCCAGTACTTC. The chain has TRBV11-2 and TRBJ2-5, with D uncertain. Germline CDR1 is SGHAT and CDR2 is FQNNGV. The V and J ends lost 0 bases and 3 bases respectively, with 11 bases between them. The CDR3 runs to 15 residues.

This clone occurred many times. The rearrangement links TRBV7-9 to TRBJ1-2, with D uncertain. The length of the CDR3 is 13 residues. V was shortened by 5 bases and J by 4 bases, with 11 bases between the two germline ends. Germline V CDR1 and CDR2: SEHNR, FQNEAQ (reference sequence). The CDR3, as DNA: TGTGCCAGCAGCGCCTACAGTGTCTATGGCTACACCTTC. This translates into CASSAYSVYGYTF.

This clone came up many times. Distinct nucleotide sequences in the sample also encode this CDR3. The chain couples TRBV28 to TRBJ2-7; 10 nucleotides match TRBD1. Per the germline V gene, CDR1 is MDHEN and CDR2 is SYDVKM. Trimming removed 5 bases from V and 4 bases from J; junction bases left unmatched: 5. This CDR3 has 14 residues. The DNA of the CDR3 is TGTGCCAGCAGTCCGGGACAGGGGACTTACGAGCAGTACGTC. Its protein product is CASSPGQGTYEQYV.

This clone was detected only a few times. An end of the junction does not agree with germline; a read error may underlie this. The chain employs TRBV7-7 and TRBJ2-3, with D unresolved. Germline CDR1 SSHAT, CDR2 FNYEAQ (reference sequence). The CDR3 runs to 13 residues. The DNA for the CDR3 is TGTGCTAGCAGCTTAGATAGACAAGATACGCAGTATTTT. Residues: CASSLDRQDTQYF.

This clone occurred many times. This chain joins TRBV7-6 and TRBJ1-6; D perhaps matches TRBD1 (6 bases). The V gene's germline CDR1 is SGHVS and CDR2 FNYEAQ. This CDR3 region has 13 residues. V lost 5 bases, J lost 8 bases, and 10 bases lay in between. CDR3 protein: CASSRRTDSPLHF. The CDR3 DNA reads as TGTGCCAGCAGCCGCAGGACAGATTCACCCCTCCACTTT.

The chain's CDR3 is CATSRARQGLGETQYF. The CDR3 DNA reads as TGTGCCACCAGCAGAGCCCGACAGGGTTTGGGGGAGACCCAGTACTTC. V usage is TRBV15 and J usage is TRBJ2-5; TRBD1 aligns across 7 bases. The J segment lost 5 bases and the V segment lost 1 base, leaving 10 bases of the junction unmatched. This CDR3 is built from 16 residues. Germline values: CDR1 LNHNV, CDR2 YYDKDF (reference sequence).